These T cell receptor beta chains were read from a single sample in a study of beta chain features in type 1 diabetes. The repertoire was sequenced with immunoSEQ multiplex PCR; TCRdb's copy has only in-frame clones and lacks some. Of roughly 330,000 clones detected, approximately 10% appear once; the ten largest clones hold around 0.015%. The specimen was naive CD4+ T cells from blood. These receptors were collected from a woman aged 25 to 39 in good health. Both conserved end residues are part of each CDR3. D genes are given only for firm matches. Size tells how often a clone was seen (once, few, many) or the class of an expanded clone, and some rows leave it out.

len,j_gene,v_gene,abundance,d_gene,CDR3aa,CDR3nt
15,TRBJ2-7,TRBV23-1,.,.,CASSRPTVFPYEQYF,TGCGCCAGCAGTCGACCGACTGTATTCCCCTACGAGCAGTACTTC
15,TRBJ2-3,TRBV30,.,TRBD2,CAWTAPGGVADTQYF,TGTGCCTGGACCGCCCCGGGGGGGGTCGCAGATACGCAGTATTTT
15,TRBJ2-1,TRBV7-9,.,TRBD1,CASSLGQGSGNEQFF,TGTGCCAGCAGCTTGGGACAGGGGTCGGGTAATGAGCAGTTCTTC
15,TRBJ2-5,TRBV5-1,.,TRBD1,CASSPGTALEETQYF,TGCGCCAGCAGCCCCGGGACAGCTCTGGAAGAGACCCAGTACTTC
14,TRBJ1-2,TRBV10-3,few,.,CAISESAGQYGYTF,TGTGCCATCAGTGAGTCGGCAGGGCAGTATGGCTACACCTTC
12,TRBJ1-2,TRBV25-1,.,.,CASSEDAYGYTF,TGTGCCAGCAGCGAGGATGCGTATGGCTACACCTTC
16,TRBJ1-1,TRBV7-3,.,TRBD1,CASSLTPDRSNTEAFF,TGTGCCAGCAGCTTAACACCGGACAGGTCGAACACTGAAGCTTTCTTT
14,TRBJ2-5,TRBV4-3,.,TRBD1,CASSLGQGRETQYF,TGCGCCAGCAGCTTAGGACAGGGCCGGGAGACCCAGTACTTC
17,TRBJ2-1,TRBV18,.,.,CASSPFSSVLSYNEQFF,TGTGCCAGCTCACCATTTTCCAGCGTCCTTTCCTACAATGAGCAGTTCTTC
14,TRBJ2-7,TRBV7-3,.,.,CASSPPGAIHEQYF,TGTGCCAGCAGCCCGCCAGGTGCGATCCACGAGCAGTACTTC
14,TRBJ1-5,TRBV18,few,.,CASSPRLESGPQHF,TGTGCCAGCTCACCCCGACTGGAATCTGGGCCCCAGCATTTT
15,TRBJ1-2,TRBV7-8,.,TRBD1,CASSLGEDREGGYTF,TGTGCCAGCAGCTTGGGGGAGGACAGGGAGGGGGGCTACACCTTC
13,TRBJ2-3,TRBV4-3,few,.,CASSQENRDTQYF,TGCGCCAGCAGCCAAGAAAATCGGGATACGCAGTATTTT
13,TRBJ1-2,TRBV14,.,.,CASSQKGPYGYTF,TGTGCCAGCAGCCAAAAGGGGCCCTATGGCTACACCTTC
14,TRBJ1-5,TRBV18,.,.,CASSPSTGNQPQHF,TGTGCCAGCTCACCATCCACAGGCAATCAGCCCCAGCATTTT
13,TRBJ1-3,TRBV6-5,few,.,CATRLETGNTIYF,TGTGCCACCCGTCTGGAGACTGGAAACACCATATATTTT
17,TRBJ2-5,TRBV15,few,.,CATSRYFREEGQETQYF,TGTGCCACCAGCCGGTACTTCAGGGAGGAGGGACAAGAGACCCAGTACTTC
15,TRBJ2-6,TRBV11-2,few,TRBD2,CASSEAGVGANVLTF,TGTGCCAGCTCCGAGGCGGGGGTTGGGGCCAACGTCCTGACTTTC
15,TRBJ1-1,TRBV10-3,few,TRBD1,CAIRGDRGLWAEAFF,TGTGCCATCAGGGGGGACAGGGGGCTCTGGGCTGAAGCTTTCTTT
15,TRBJ2-2,TRBV6-1,.,.,CASSAKQGPTGELFF,TGTGCCAGCAGTGCCAAACAGGGACCCACCGGGGAGCTGTTTTTT
15,TRBJ1-1,TRBV12-5,.,TRBD1,CASGLVQGENTEAFF,TGTGCTAGTGGTTTGGTACAGGGGGAGAACACTGAAGCTTTCTTT
15,TRBJ2-3,TRBV9,.,TRBD2,CASSVSGTGGNTQYF,TGTGCCAGCAGCGTTAGCGGGACTGGGGGTAATACGCAGTATTTT
15,TRBJ1-1,TRBV7-9,.,TRBD1,CASSHQDRVRAEAFF,TGTGCCAGCAGCCACCAGGACAGGGTACGGGCTGAAGCTTTCTTT
18,TRBJ2-2,TRBV4-3,.,.,CASSQEPLGGPNTGELFF,TGCGCCAGCAGCCAAGAGCCTTTAGGAGGGCCTAACACCGGGGAGCTGTTTTTT
16,TRBJ2-1,TRBV29-1,few,.,CSVGSRGRGSYNEQFF,TGCAGCGTTGGCAGCCGGGGCAGGGGAAGCTACAATGAGCAGTTCTTC
14,TRBJ2-7,TRBV4-2,few,.,CASSPQAEAYEQYF,TGTGCCAGCAGCCCGCAGGCGGAGGCTTACGAGCAGTACTTC
15,TRBJ2-7,TRBV6-1,.,TRBD2,CASRRGSGMAIEQYF,TGTGCCAGCCGAAGGGGTAGCGGGATGGCGATCGAGCAGTACTTC
18,TRBJ2-6,TRBV4-2,few,.,CASSQVASESSGANVLTF,TGTGCCAGCAGCCAAGTGGCTAGCGAGAGCTCTGGGGCCAACGTCCTGACTTTC
17,TRBJ2-6,TRBV7-2,.,.,CASSLGYRVTGANVLTF,TGTGCCAGCAGCTTAGGCTACAGGGTAACCGGGGCCAACGTCCTGACTTTC
14,TRBJ1-5,TRBV6-6,.,TRBD1,CASNPPGGGQPQHF,TGTGCCAGCAACCCTCCAGGGGGCGGTCAGCCCCAGCATTTT
11,TRBJ2-5,TRBV30,.,.,CAWSTGETQYF,TGTGCCTGGAGTACGGGGGAGACCCAGTACTTC
12,TRBJ2-7,TRBV28,few,.,CASSRAGYEQYF,TGTGCCAGCAGTCGGGCGGGCTACGAGCAGTACTTC
13,TRBJ1-4,TRBV6-6,few,TRBD1,CASTKDRDEKLFF,TGTGCCAGCACCAAGGACAGGGACGAAAAACTGTTTTTT
13,TRBJ1-5,TRBV6-6,.,TRBD1,CASVGQGNQPQHF,TGTGCCAGCGTGGGACAGGGCAATCAGCCCCAGCATTTT
15,TRBJ2-5,TRBV5-5,.,.,CASSSMGQIKETQYF,TGTGCCAGCAGCTCCATGGGGCAGATTAAAGAGACCCAGTACTTC
17,TRBJ1-4,TRBV4-3,few,TRBD1,CASSQQGQTTTNEKLFF,TGCGCCAGCAGCCAACAGGGACAGACCACAACTAATGAAAAACTGTTTTTT
16,TRBJ2-5,TRBV19,.,TRBD1,CASSLTGTGSRETQYF,TGTGCCAGTAGCCTCACCGGGACAGGGAGCCGAGAGACCCAGTACTTC
13,TRBJ2-5,TRBV6-5,few,TRBD2,CASGREGPETQYF,TGTGCCAGCGGGCGGGAGGGCCCGGAGACCCAGTACTTC
15,TRBJ2-5,TRBV25-1,few,.,CASSEARGDGETQYF,TGTGCCAGCAGTGAAGCCAGGGGAGATGGAGAGACCCAGTACTTC
15,TRBJ2-1,TRBV5-4,.,.,CASSPDSELYNEQFF,TGTGCCAGCAGCCCGGACAGCGAACTCTACAATGAGCAGTTCTTC
14,TRBJ2-5,TRBV25-1,.,TRBD1,CASSVDRVQETQYF,TGTGCCAGCAGTGTAGACAGGGTTCAAGAGACCCAGTACTTC